One T cell receptor (beta chain) is described in this entry. What it binds is not known. Time point: blood 4 weeks post-SBRT, at nephrectomy. Treatment defined: 15 Gy SBRT to primary tumor, nephrectomy 4 weeks later. After SBRT, blood was collected at 2 and 4 weeks, plus baseline. This renal cell carcinoma was of the clear cell type. This sample was taken from a study of radiation and T cells in renal cell carcinoma. CDR3 length: 17 amino acids. V trimming: 1 base; J trimming: 0 bases; junction bases outside the gene matches: 6. Germline CDR1 and CDR2: SEHNR and FQNEAQ (reference sequence). Regarding the study as a whole: Baseline intratumoral clonotype presence is unknown without pretreatment biopsies. From baseline, blood top tumor clonotypes peaked at 2 weeks post-radiation.

Libraries were prepared by immunoSEQ multiplex PCR; TCRdb keeps only in-frame clonotypes and omits some of them. The repertoire holds tens of thousands of clones, with over 80% as singletons. The receptor's source is a woman aged 60-75 years with renal cell carcinoma. The sequences come from blood, collected from a patient whose treatment included radiotherapy and nephrectomy. This chain connects TRBV7-9 to TRBJ1-3, with 7 bases lining up with TRBD1. CDR3 loop: CASSLGGQTYSGNTIYF. CDR3 bases: TGTGCCAGCAGCTTAGGGGGACAGACTTACTCTGGAAACACCATATATTTT.